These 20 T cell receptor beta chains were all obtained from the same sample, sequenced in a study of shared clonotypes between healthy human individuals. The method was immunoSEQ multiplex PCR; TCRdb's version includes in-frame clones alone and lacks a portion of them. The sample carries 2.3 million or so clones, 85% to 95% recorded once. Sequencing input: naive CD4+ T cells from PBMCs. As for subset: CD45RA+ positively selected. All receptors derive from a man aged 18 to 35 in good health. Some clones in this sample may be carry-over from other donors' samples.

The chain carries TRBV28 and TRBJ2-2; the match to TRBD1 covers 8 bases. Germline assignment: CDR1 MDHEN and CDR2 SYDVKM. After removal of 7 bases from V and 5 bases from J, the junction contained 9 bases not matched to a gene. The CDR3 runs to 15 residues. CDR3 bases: TGTGCCAGCAAACTTGGACAGGGACGAACCGGGGAGCTGTTTTTT. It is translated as CASKLGQGRTGELFF. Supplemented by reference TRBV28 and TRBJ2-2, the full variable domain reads DVKVTQSSRYLVKRTGEKVFLECVQDMDHENMFWYRQDPGLGLRLIYFSYDVKMKEKGDIPEGYSVSREKKERFSLILESASTNQTSMYLCASKLGQGRTGELFFGEGSRLTVL.

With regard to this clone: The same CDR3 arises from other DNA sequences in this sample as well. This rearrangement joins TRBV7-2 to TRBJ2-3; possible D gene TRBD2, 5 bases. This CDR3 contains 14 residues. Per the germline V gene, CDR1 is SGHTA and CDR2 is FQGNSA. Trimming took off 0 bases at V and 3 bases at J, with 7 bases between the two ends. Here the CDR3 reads CASSLARATDTQYF. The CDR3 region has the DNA TGTGCCAGCAGCTTAGCGCGGGCGACAGATACGCAGTATTTT.

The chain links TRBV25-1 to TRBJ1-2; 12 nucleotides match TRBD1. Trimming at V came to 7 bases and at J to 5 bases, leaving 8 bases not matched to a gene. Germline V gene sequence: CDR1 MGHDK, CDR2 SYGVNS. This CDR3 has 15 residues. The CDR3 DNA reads TGTGCCAGCACTCCCGGGGGACAGGGGGCTTATGGCTACACCTTC. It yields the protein CASTPGGQGAYGYTF.

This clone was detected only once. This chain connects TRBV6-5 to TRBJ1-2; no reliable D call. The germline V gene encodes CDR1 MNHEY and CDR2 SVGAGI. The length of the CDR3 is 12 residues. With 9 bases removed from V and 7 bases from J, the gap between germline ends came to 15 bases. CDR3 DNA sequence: TGTGCCAGTTACCGGGCTATGAGTGGCTACACCTTC. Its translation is CASYRAMSGYTF.

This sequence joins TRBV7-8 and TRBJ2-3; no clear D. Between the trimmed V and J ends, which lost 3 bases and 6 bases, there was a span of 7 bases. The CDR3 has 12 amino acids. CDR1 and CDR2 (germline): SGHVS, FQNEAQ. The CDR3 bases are TGTGCCAGCAGCTTCAAGGGTGATACGCAGTATTTT. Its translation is CASSFKGDTQYF.

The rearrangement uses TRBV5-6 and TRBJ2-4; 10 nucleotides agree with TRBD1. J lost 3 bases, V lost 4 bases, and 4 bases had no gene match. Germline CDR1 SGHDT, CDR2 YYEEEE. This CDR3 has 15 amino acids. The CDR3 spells CASSRQGAGKNIQYF. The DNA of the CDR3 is TGTGCCAGCAGCCGACAGGGGGCCGGCAAAAACATTCAGTACTTC.

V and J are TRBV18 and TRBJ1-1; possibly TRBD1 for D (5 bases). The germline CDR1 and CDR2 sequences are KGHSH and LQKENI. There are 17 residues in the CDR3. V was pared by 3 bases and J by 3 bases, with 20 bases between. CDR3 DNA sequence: TGTGCCAGCTCACCCCCGTCGATATCGACAGCAGACACTGAAGCTTTCTTT. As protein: CASSPPSISTADTEAFF.

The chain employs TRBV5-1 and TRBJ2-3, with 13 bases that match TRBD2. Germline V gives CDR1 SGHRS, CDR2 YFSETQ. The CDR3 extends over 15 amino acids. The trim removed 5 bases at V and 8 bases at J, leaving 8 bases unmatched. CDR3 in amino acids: CASRRTSGSRITQYF. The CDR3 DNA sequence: TGCGCCAGCAGACGGACTAGCGGGAGTAGAATTACGCAGTATTTT.

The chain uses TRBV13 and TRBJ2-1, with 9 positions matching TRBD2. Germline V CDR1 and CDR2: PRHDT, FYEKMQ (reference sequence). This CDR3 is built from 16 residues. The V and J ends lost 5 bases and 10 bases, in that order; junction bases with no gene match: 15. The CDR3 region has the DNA TGTGCCAGCAGCATCCGGATGGGCGGGAGGGCCGGCGAGCAGTTCTTC. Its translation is CASSIRMGGRAGEQFF. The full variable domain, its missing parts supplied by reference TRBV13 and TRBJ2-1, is AAGVIQSPRHLIKEKRETATLKCYPIPRHDTVYWYQQGPGQDPQFLISFYEKMQSDKGSIPDRFSAQQFSDYHSELNMSSLELGDSALYFCASSIRMGGRAGEQFFGPGTRLTVL.

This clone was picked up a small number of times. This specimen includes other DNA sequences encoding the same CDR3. CDR3 in amino acids: CASSWGQGNQPQHF. In DNA, the CDR3 is TGTGCCAGCAGTTGGGGACAGGGAAATCAGCCCCAGCATTTT. This sequence joins TRBV28 and TRBJ1-5; TRBD1 aligns across 9 bases. The CDR3 is 14 amino acids. J gave up 4 bases and V 4 bases, and 2 bases lay outside the gene matches. Germline V gene sequence: CDR1 MDHEN, CDR2 SYDVKM. The entire variable domain, with the rest obtained from reference TRBV28 and TRBJ1-5, is as follows: DVKVTQSSRYLVKRTGEKVFLECVQDMDHENMFWYRQDPGLGLRLIYFSYDVKMKEKGDIPEGYSVSREKKERFSLILESASTNQTSMYLCASSWGQGNQPQHFGDGTRLSIL.

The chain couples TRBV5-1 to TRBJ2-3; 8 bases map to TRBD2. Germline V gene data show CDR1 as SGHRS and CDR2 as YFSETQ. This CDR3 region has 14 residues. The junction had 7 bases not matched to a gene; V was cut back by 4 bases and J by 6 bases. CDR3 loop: CASSPGGASDTQYF. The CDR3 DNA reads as TGCGCCAGCAGCCCGGGAGGGGCTTCGGATACGCAGTATTTT.

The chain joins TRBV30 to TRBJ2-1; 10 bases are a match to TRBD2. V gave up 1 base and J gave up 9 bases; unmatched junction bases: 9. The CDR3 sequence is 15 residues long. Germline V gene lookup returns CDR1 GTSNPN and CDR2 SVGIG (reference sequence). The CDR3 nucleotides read TGTGCCTGGAGTGAAGCGGGAGGGGCGAGCGGTGAGCAGTTCTTC. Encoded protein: CAWSEAGGASGEQFF.

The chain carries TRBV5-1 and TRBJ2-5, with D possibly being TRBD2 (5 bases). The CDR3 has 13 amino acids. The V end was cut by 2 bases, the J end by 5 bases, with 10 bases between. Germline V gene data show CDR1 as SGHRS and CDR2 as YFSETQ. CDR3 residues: CASSFGIAETQYF. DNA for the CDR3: TGCGCCAGCAGCTTCGGCATAGCGGAGACCCAGTACTTC.

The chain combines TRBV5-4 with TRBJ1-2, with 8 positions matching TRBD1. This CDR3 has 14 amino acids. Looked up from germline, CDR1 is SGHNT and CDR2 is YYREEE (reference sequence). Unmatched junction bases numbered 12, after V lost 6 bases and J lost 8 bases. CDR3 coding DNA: TGTGCCAGCACCTCAGGACAGGGAAGCGGGGGCTACACCTTC. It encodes CASTSGQGSGGYTF.

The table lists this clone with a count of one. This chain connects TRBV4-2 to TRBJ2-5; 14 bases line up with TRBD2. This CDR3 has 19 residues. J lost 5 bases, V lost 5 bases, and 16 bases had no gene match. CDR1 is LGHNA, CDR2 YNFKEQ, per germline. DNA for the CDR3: TGTGCCAGCAGCGCAGGGACTAGCGGGAGTGGGGGCGGATTGGAGACCCAGTACTTC. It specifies CASSAGTSGSGGGLETQYF.

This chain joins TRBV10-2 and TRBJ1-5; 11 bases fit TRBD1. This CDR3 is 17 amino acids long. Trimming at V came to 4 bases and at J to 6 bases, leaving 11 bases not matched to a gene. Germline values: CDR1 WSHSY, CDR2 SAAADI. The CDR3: CASSGDRGTGRAQPQHF. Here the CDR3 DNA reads TGCGCCAGCAGTGGGGACAGGGGGACTGGACGTGCTCAGCCCCAGCATTTT.

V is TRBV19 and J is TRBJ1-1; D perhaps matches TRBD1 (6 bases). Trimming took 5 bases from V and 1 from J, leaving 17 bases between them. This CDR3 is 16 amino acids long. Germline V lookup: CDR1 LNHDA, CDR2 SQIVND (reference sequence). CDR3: CASSLGYRVQNTEAFF. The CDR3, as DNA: TGTGCCAGTAGTTTAGGGTACAGGGTTCAGAACACTGAAGCTTTCTTT.

This CDR3 reads CASSRTGRSSYEQYF. Written as DNA, the CDR3 is TGTGCCAGCAGCCGAACGGGCAGGAGCTCCTACGAGCAGTACTTC. V usage is TRBV5-8 and J usage is TRBJ2-7; D remains unclear. The CDR3 runs 15 residues. Germline V gene data show CDR1 as SGHTS and CDR2 as YDEGEE. The V and J ends lost 4 bases and 0 bases respectively, with 14 bases between them.

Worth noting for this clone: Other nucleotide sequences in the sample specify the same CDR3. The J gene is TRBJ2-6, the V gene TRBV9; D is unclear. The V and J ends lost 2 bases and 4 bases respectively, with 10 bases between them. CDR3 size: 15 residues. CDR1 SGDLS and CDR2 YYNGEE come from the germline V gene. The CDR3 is CASSVVGSGANVLTF. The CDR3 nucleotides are TGTGCCAGCAGCGTGGTAGGGTCCGGGGCCAACGTCCTGACTTTC.

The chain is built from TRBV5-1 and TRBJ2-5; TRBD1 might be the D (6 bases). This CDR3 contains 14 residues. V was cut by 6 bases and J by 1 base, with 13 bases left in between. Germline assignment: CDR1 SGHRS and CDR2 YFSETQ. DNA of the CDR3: TGCGCCAGCAACCGAGACAGGCTCCAAGAGACCCAGTACTTC. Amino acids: CASNRDRLQETQYF.